Included here is one T cell receptor beta chain sequence, with context. What antigen it recognizes has not been identified. The record has no base qualities; no much larger clone is one base away. These data originate in a study of technical replicates of blood from several donors (dated by TCRdb to 2015 to 2018). Reading from cysteine to phenylalanine, the CDR3 counts 13 amino acids. CDR3 DNA only is kept here, 39 bases in frame from base 1. CDR1 is given as SEHNR and CDR2 as FQNEAQ, both from the germline V gene (reference sequence). V is reduced by 5 bases and J by 6 bases, leaving a spacing of 8 bases between them. Receptors were amplified or captured by the immunoSEQ multiplex PCR assay. This is the immuneACCESS table as TCRdb keeps it, with only in-frame sequences that have V and J called. A part of the clones is gone; compared with another copy, unresolved V genes explain less than half, and the rest is unexplained. The sample contains fewer than 60,000 clones, approximately 90% of them found a single time. Of the sample, about 3.6% is held by the ten largest clones.

The chain links TRBV7-9 with TRBJ1-6, with the identity of the D gene unclear. The TCR originated in a human donor in good health. Some clones in this sample may be carry-over from other donors' samples. Specimen: PBMCs. CDR3 sequence: CASSPSLNSPLHF. DNA sequence: TGTGCCAGCAGCCCATCACTTAATTCACCCCTCCACTTT. The CDR3, completed at both ends by the reference TRBV7-9 and TRBJ1-6 genes, gives the full variable domain DTGVSQNPRHKITKRGQNVTFRCDPISEHNRLYWYRQTLGQGPEFLTYFQNEAQLEKSRLLSDRFSAERPKGSFSTLEIQRTEQGDSAMYLCASSPSLNSPLHFGNGTRLTVT.